Sequencing of this TCR beta chain was carried out in a study of OX40 agonist ivuxolimab in advanced cancers. Clones were read by immunoSEQ multiplex PCR, and TCRdb kept only the in-frame ones, dropping some. The table lists 45,000 to 50,000 clones, approximately 86% of them singletons. This CDR3 region has 16 residues. V was cut by 4 bases and J by 3 bases, with 19 bases left in between. Sampling times: baseline, cycle 4 day 1, cycle 7 day 1. The V and J genes are TRBV5-3 and TRBJ2-5; tentatively, D is TRBD1 or TRBD2 (6 bases each). TRBV5-3 is an ORF, with its function uncertain. The TCR was taken from an adult with an advanced solid tumor such as melanoma, head and neck, liver or kidney cancer. Sequencing used CD4+ or CD8+ T cells sorted from blood, obtained in a trial of the OX40 agonist ivuxolimab. The CDR3 DNA sequence: TGTGCCAGAAGCCGGGGGCCCTACCCTACCAAAGAGACCCAGTACTTC. Residues: CARSRGPYPTKETQYF.